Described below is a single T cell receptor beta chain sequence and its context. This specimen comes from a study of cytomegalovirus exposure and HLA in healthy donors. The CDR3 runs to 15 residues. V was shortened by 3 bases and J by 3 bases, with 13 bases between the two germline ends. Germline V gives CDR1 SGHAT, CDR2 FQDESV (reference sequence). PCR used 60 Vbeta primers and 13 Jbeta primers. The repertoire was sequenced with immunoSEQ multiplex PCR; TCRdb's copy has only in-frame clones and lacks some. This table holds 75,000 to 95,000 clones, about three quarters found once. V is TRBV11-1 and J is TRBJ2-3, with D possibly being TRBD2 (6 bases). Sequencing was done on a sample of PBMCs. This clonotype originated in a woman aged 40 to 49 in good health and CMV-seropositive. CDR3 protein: CASSLRELRTDTQYF. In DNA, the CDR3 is TGTGCCAGCAGCTTGCGGGAACTCCGGACAGATACGCAGTATTTT. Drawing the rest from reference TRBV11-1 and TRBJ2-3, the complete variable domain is EAEVAQSPRYKITEKSQAVAFWCDPISGHATLYWYRQILGQGPELLVQFQDESVVDDSQLPKDRFSAERLKGVDSTLKIQPAELGDSAMYLCASSLRELRTDTQYFGPGTRLTVL.